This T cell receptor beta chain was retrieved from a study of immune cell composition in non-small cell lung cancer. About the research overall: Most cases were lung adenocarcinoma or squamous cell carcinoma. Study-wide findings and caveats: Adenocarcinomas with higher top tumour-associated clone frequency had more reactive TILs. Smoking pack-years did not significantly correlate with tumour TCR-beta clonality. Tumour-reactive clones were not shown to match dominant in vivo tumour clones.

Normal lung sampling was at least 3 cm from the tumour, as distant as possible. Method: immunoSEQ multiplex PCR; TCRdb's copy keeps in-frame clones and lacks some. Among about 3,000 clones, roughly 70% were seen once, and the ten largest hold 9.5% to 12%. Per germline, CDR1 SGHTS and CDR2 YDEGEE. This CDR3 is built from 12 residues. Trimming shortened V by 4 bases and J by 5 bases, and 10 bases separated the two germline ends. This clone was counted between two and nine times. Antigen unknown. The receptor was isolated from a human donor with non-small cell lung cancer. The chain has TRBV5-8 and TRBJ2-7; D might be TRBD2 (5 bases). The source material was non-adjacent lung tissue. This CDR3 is CASSALGNEQYF. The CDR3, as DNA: TGTGCCAGCAGCGCACTAGGAAACGAGCAGTACTTC.